This T cell receptor (beta chain) stems from a study of identical twins. The CDR3 length is 14 residues. CDR1 and CDR2 (germline): SEHNR, FQNEAQ (reference sequence). V lost 1 base and J 8 bases, leaving 12 bases between the germline ends. A single record per CDR3 protein comes from TCRdb applying MiXCR to the 5' RACE reads. The table records approximately 630,000 distinct CDR3 sequences, about 7% of them present only once. The same sample was also studied in work on yellow fever vaccine responses in identical twins.

What was sequenced was PBMCs. The source of this sequence is a woman between 18 and 30 years old in good health. The chain carries TRBV7-9 and TRBJ2-1; weak D call: TRBD2 (6 bases). CDR3 DNA sequence: TGTGCCAGCAGCTTAGGACCTACTAGCTATGAGCAGTTCTTC. Translating gives CASSLGPTSYEQFF.